These 25 T cell receptor beta chains were sequenced from one sample in a study of blood T cell repertoires in COVID-19. Assay: immunoSEQ multiplex PCR; the TCRdb copy retains only in-frame clones and omits some. The profile shows roughly 250,000 clones, around 85% of them singletons. Specimen: peripheral blood. Source of these receptors: a human donor with COVID-19, enrolled during active disease. The donor label of this sample is uncertain.

This clone was observed a handful of times. This chain's CDR3 is CASSYAGGSFVEQYF. CDR3 nucleotide sequence: TGTGCCAGCAGTTATGCAGGGGGATCCTTCGTCGAGCAGTACTTC. The rearrangement uses TRBV28 and TRBJ2-7; TRBD1 matches 7 bases. The CDR3 extends over 15 amino acids. Germline V gene sequence: CDR1 MDHEN, CDR2 SYDVKM. Losses at the gene ends were 4 bases for V and 6 bases for J; bases not matched to a gene: 12.

V is TRBV2 and J is TRBJ1-1; TRBD1 matches at 9 bases. The germline V gene encodes CDR1 SNHLY and CDR2 FYNNEI. The CDR3 spans 14 residues. The J segment lost 4 bases and the V segment lost 6 bases, leaving 6 bases of the junction unmatched. CDR3 nucleotides: TGTGCCAGCAGACACAGGGGGCCCACCACTGAAGCTTTCTTT. Its protein is CASRHRGPTTEAFF.

The chain couples TRBV7-9 to TRBJ1-1; D is uncertain. V shed 1 base and J shed 3 bases, with 15 bases lying between them. CDR3 length: 16 residues. Germline CDR1 and CDR2: SEHNR and FQNEAQ (reference sequence). CDR3 nucleotides: TGTGCCAGCAGCTTAGGTCGTTTTCCCCCGGACACTGAAGCTTTCTTT. It encodes CASSLGRFPPDTEAFF.

V is TRBV7-2 and J is TRBJ1-4; TRBD1 aligns across 7 bases. V trimming: 1 base; J trimming: 5 bases; junction bases outside the gene matches: 7. This CDR3 has 16 residues. The V gene's germline CDR1 is SGHTA and CDR2 FQGNSA. This CDR3 reads CASSLGRAGGNEKLFF. CDR3 bases: TGTGCCAGCAGCTTAGGGCGGGCAGGGGGAAATGAAAAACTGTTTTTT.

The chain combines TRBV5-1 with TRBJ2-3; 9 bases are a match to TRBD1. The CDR3 sequence is 15 residues long. CDR1 is SGHRS, CDR2 YFSETQ, per germline. The junction had 8 bases not matched to a gene; V was cut back by 4 bases and J by 5 bases. Here the CDR3 DNA reads TGCGCCAGCAGCGTCCGGGACAGGGTAGTAGATACGCAGTATTTT. Amino acids: CASSVRDRVVDTQYF.

V is TRBV19 and J is TRBJ2-2, with 8 bases identical to TRBD1. Unmatched junction bases numbered 4, after V lost 1 base and J lost 6 bases. The germline V gene has CDR1 LNHDA and CDR2 SQIVND (reference sequence). The length of the CDR3 is 15 residues. For the CDR3, the DNA is TGTGCCAGTAGTATAGTTCCAGGGGGCCCCGGGGAGCTGTTTTTT. It specifies CASSIVPGGPGELFF. The full variable domain, completed using reference TRBV19 and TRBJ2-2, is DGGITQSPKYLFRKEGQNVTLSCEQNLNHDAMYWYRQDPGQGLRLIYYSQIVNDFQKGDIAEGYSVSREKKESFPLTVTSAQKNPTAFYLCASSIVPGGPGELFFGEGSRLTVL.

This clone appeared a single time. The CDR3 protein is CAWSQLAGVQETQYF. The CDR3 DNA is TGTGCCTGGTCTCAACTAGCGGGAGTCCAAGAGACCCAGTACTTC. The rearrangement uses TRBV30 and TRBJ2-5; 11 bases match TRBD2. CDR1 is GTSNPN and CDR2 is SVGIG in the germline V gene (reference sequence). V shed 5 bases and J 1 base; nucleotides not matched to a gene: 6. The CDR3 is made up of 15 amino acids.

The sample holds a few counts of this clone. The chain links TRBV28 to TRBJ2-7, with TRBD1 identical over 7 bases. V gave up 4 bases and J gave up 2 bases; unmatched junction bases: 5. There are 14 residues in the CDR3. Germline CDR1 and CDR2: MDHEN and SYDVKM. CDR3 sequence: CASSYTGDTYEQYF. DNA for the CDR3: TGTGCCAGCAGTTATACAGGGGATACCTACGAGCAGTACTTC.

This chain links TRBV10-3 with TRBJ1-4; D is undetermined. CDR1 and CDR2 from the germline V gene are ENHRY and SYGVKD. This CDR3 has 13 amino acids. V lost 2 bases and J 6 bases, leaving 7 bases between the germline ends. The DNA for the CDR3 is TGTGCCATCAGTGAGCGGCAGGATGAAAAACTGTTTTTT. Amino acids: CAISERQDEKLFF.

V and J are TRBV12-5 and TRBJ1-1, with 7 bases lining up with TRBD1. V shed 7 bases and J 5 bases; nucleotides not matched to a gene: 10. Germline-derived CDR1 and CDR2 are LGHNT and FRNRAP. The length of the CDR3 is 14 residues. The CDR3 sequence is CASASGTAGTEAFF. CDR3 in DNA: TGTGCTAGTGCCTCAGGGACAGCCGGGACTGAAGCTTTCTTT.

The J gene is TRBJ2-2, the V gene TRBV7-3; 12 bases match TRBD2. Germline V gives CDR1 SGHTA, CDR2 FQGTGA. The CDR3 consists of 17 residues. Unmatched junction bases numbered 7, after V lost 3 bases and J lost 5 bases. The CDR3 DNA reads as TGTGCCAGCAGCTTCTCTAGCGGGAGGGCCCGGACCGGGGAGCTGTTTTTT. It codes for CASSFSSGRARTGELFF.

V and J are TRBV10-3 and TRBJ2-7, with a weak D call TRBD2 (6 bases). Trimming took off 10 bases at V and 1 base at J, with 14 bases between the two ends. The CDR3 sequence is 13 residues long. From germline, CDR1 is ENHRY and CDR2 SYGVKD. CDR3 sequence reads: CASLSGGSYEQYF. The CDR3, as DNA: TGTGCCAGTCTTAGTGGAGGGTCCTACGAGCAGTACTTC.

DNA for the CDR3: TGTGCCAGCAGAAACCAGGGTGTTAGGGATGAGCAGTTCTTC. Translating it yields CASRNQGVRDEQFF. The rearrangement uses TRBV27 and TRBJ2-1, with a tentative D call TRBD1 (5 bases). V was pared by 6 bases and J by 8 bases, with 17 bases between. This CDR3 is 14 amino acids long. The germline V gene encodes CDR1 MNHEY and CDR2 SMNVEV (reference sequence).

This chain joins TRBV28 and TRBJ2-1; 12 bases match TRBD2. The CDR3 totals 18 residues. Germline values: CDR1 MDHEN, CDR2 SYDVKM. V shed 6 bases, J shed 3 bases, and the junction held 12 bases outside the gene matches. The DNA for the CDR3 is TGTGCCAGCAGACCGGGACTAGCGGGCTCCCCCGACTACAATGAGCAGTTCTTC. This sequence encodes CASRPGLAGSPDYNEQFF.

J is TRBJ2-6 and V is TRBV5-6; maybe TRBD1 (6 bases). Germline values: CDR1 SGHDT, CDR2 YYEEEE. The CDR3 is 18 residues long. V was pared by 5 bases and J by 0 bases, with 18 bases between. The CDR3 reads CASSPDSKSYSGANVLTF. The CDR3 region has the DNA TGTGCCAGCAGTCCGGACAGCAAATCTTACTCTGGGGCCAACGTCCTGACTTTC. Full variable domain (missing parts from reference TRBV5-6 and TRBJ2-6): DAGVTQSPTHLIKTRGQQVTLRCSPKSGHDTVSWYQQALGQGPQFIFQYYEEEERQRGNFPDRFSGHQFPNYSSELNVNALLLGDSALYLCASSPDSKSYSGANVLTFGAGSRLTVL.

The genes are TRBV19 and TRBJ2-5; 7 bases fit TRBD1. The J segment lost 5 bases and the V segment lost 3 bases, leaving 9 bases of the junction unmatched. Germline loops: CDR1 LNHDA, CDR2 SQIVND (reference sequence). CDR3 length equals 15 residues. The CDR3 loop is CASSILSGRGETQYF. Written as DNA, the CDR3 is TGTGCCAGTAGTATTCTCTCCGGCAGGGGGGAGACCCAGTACTTC. Complete variable domain (other parts from reference TRBV19 and TRBJ2-5): DGGITQSPKYLFRKEGQNVTLSCEQNLNHDAMYWYRQDPGQGLRLIYYSQIVNDFQKGDIAEGYSVSREKKESFPLTVTSAQKNPTAFYLCASSILSGRGETQYFGPGTRLLVL.

V usage is TRBV28 and J usage is TRBJ2-7; TRBD2 agrees at 11 bases. Germline CDR1 reads MDHEN; CDR2 reads SYDVKM. V was clipped by 1 base and J by 7 bases; unmatched bases: 9. The CDR3 totals 16 residues. The CDR3 here is CASSLSSGRLVVEQYF. Written as DNA, the CDR3 is TGTGCCAGCAGTTTATCTAGCGGGAGGTTGGTAGTGGAGCAGTACTTC.

This clone was seen more than once but under ten times. The chain couples TRBV30 to TRBJ1-4, with 7 bases identical to TRBD1. CDR3 size: 13 residues. V lost 7 bases, J lost 8 bases, and 10 bases stayed unmatched. Per germline, CDR1 GTSNPN and CDR2 SVGIG (reference sequence). Written as DNA, the CDR3 is TGTGCCTCCGCGCCAGGGGGAACCGAAAAACTGTTTTTT. This gives the protein CASAPGGTEKLFF.

The genes are TRBV21-1 and TRBJ1-1; the table's D call of TRBD1 was not tested on the DNA. TRBV21-1 is reported as a pseudogene. The CDR3 covers 15 residues. This CDR3 is CASSKWHRYFTEAFF. The CDR3 DNA reads as TGTGCCAGCAGCAAATGGCACAGGTATTTCACTGAAGCTTTCTTT.

This clone was observed a few times. This chain joins TRBV9 and TRBJ2-2; TRBD1 might be the D (6 bases). V gave up 3 bases and J gave up 5 bases, with 11 bases separating them. CDR1 is SGDLS and CDR2 is YYNGEE in the germline V gene. The CDR3 length is 14 residues. The CDR3 spells CASSEQGSTGELFF. The CDR3 nucleotides read TGTGCCAGCAGCGAACAGGGAAGTACCGGGGAGCTGTTTTTT. Filled out from reference TRBV9 and TRBJ2-2, the complete variable domain reads DSGVTQTPKHLITATGQRVTLRCSPRSGDLSVYWYQQSLDQGLQFLIQYYNGEERAKGNILERFSAQQFPDLHSELNLSSLELGDSALYFCASSEQGSTGELFFGEGSRLTVL.

The chain joins TRBV7-9 to TRBJ1-4, with D possibly matching TRBD1 (5 bases). V lost 1 base to trimming and J lost 3 bases, with 9 bases between them. There are 15 residues in the CDR3. Germline V lookup: CDR1 SEHNR, CDR2 FQNEAQ (reference sequence). CDR3 nucleotides: TGTGCCAGCAGCTTAGTGGTAGGGGCTAATGAAAAACTGTTTTTT. It is translated as CASSLVVGANEKLFF.

The rearrangement joins TRBV19 to TRBJ1-2; D is ambiguous. Per the germline V gene, CDR1 is LNHDA and CDR2 is SQIVND (reference sequence). CDR3 size: 13 residues. Trimming pared 5 bases from V and 4 bases from J, leaving 11 bases between. In DNA, the CDR3 is TGTGCCAGTAGTTTAGGCAGCGGCTATGGCTACACCTTC. As protein: CASSLGSGYGYTF.

The CDR3 DNA sequence: TGTGCCAGCTCACTAGCGGGAGGAGTGGCAGATACGCAGTATTTT. Residues: CASSLAGGVADTQYF. This chain links TRBV18 with TRBJ2-3; TRBD2 agrees at 10 bases. V lost 4 bases and J lost 4; bases outside the gene matches: 5. The CDR3 sequence is 15 residues long. Germline assignment: CDR1 KGHSH and CDR2 LQKENI.

The chain employs TRBV19 and TRBJ1-2; the D is unclear. The germline V gene encodes CDR1 LNHDA and CDR2 SQIVND (reference sequence). The CDR3 spans 16 residues. Trimming removed 3 bases from V and 4 bases from J, with 18 bases in between. CDR3 region: CASSISSAGLPYGYTF. CDR3 coding DNA: TGTGCCAGTAGTATCTCCTCGGCGGGCCTTCCCTATGGCTACACCTTC.

The J gene is TRBJ2-7, the V gene TRBV7-8; a possible D gene is TRBD1 (7 bases). The CDR3 is 14 residues long. In germline, CDR1 is SGHVS, CDR2 FQNEAQ. V lost 3 bases and J 6 bases, leaving 15 bases between the germline ends. This chain's CDR3 is CASSFQAGGSEQYF. The CDR3 DNA follows: TGTGCCAGCAGCTTCCAGGCAGGGGGGAGCGAGCAGTACTTC.